The clone carrying this T cell receptor (beta chain) was seen more than once but under ten times. Its antigen is unidentified. The data stem from a study of T cells after yellow fever vaccination. The CDR3 runs to 16 residues. V was clipped by 2 bases and J by 4 bases, with 18 bases between them. Germline loops: CDR1 SGHDT, CDR2 YYEEEE. Generation of TCR cDNA used 5'RACE template switching (which added a universal primer site and UMIs). TCRdb re-derived calls from the 5' RACE reads in MiXCR, one entry per CDR3 protein. The table includes roughly 330,000 distinct CDR3 sequences, 3% to 4.5% detected once. Study-level results: At around 95% for CD4 and over 80% for CD8, most primary-vaccination clones showed up again after the booster.

The genes are TRBV5-6 and TRBJ1-2; D perhaps matches TRBD1 (6 bases). The TCR sequence derives from a man between 18 and 35 years old who received the YFV17D yellow fever vaccine. The source material was PBMCs, sampled 5 days after the yellow fever booster vaccination. The DNA of the CDR3 is TGTGCCAGCAGCTTCGGGGGGACAAATCGGGGCTATGGCTACACCTTC. Protein product: CASSFGGTNRGYGYTF.